This TCR beta chain was sequenced for a study of PD-1 blockade in classical Hodgkin lymphoma. As regards this clone: Antigen specificity is unknown.

Study-level findings and limits: The authors have not defined what causes the repertoire differences, possibly disease activity or prior therapy. CD4+ but not CD8+ TCR diversity rose significantly by C4D1. Complete responders' baseline diversity resembled that of newly diagnosed patients.

No patient escaped relapse after autologous stem cell transplantation, and brentuximab vedotin exposure varied. The V gene's germline CDR1 is MNHNS and CDR2 SASEGT. This CDR3 comprises 13 residues. V lost 8 bases, J lost 4 bases, and 13 bases lay in between. Profiling relied on immunoSEQ multiplex PCR, and the TCRdb table lists in-frame clones only, not all of them. The sample has roughly 13,000 clones, approximately 79% seen once; the top ten hold roughly 25%. The chain couples TRBV6-1 to TRBJ2-3; possibly TRBD1 for D (6 bases). The source was peripheral blood mononuclear cells (PBMCs), collected at baseline. This receptor was identified in a human donor with classical Hodgkin lymphoma. The CDR3 protein is CASLRGIPDTQYF. As DNA, the CDR3 is TGTGCCAGCCTGAGGGGGATACCAGATACGCAGTATTTT.